This T cell receptor beta chain was recorded in a study of blood T cell repertoires in COVID-19. Across the study: Samples representing acute and convalescent COVID-19 were sourced from the United States, Italy and Spain.

The CDR3 consists of 13 residues. Per germline, CDR1 SGHTA and CDR2 FQGNSA. J lost 3 bases, V lost 6 bases, and 3 bases had no gene match. Under the authors' procedure: For nucleated cells, counts were estimated from reference gene primer amplification. Only in-frame clones appear in the TCRdb table, and some are missing; sequencing was by immunoSEQ multiplex PCR. From that table come the V and J calls and clone size; the DNA was used to work out D and trimming. The sample shows about 140,000 clones, approximately 84% of them seen only once. Cohorts were assigned according to the clinical history that participants reported.

This clonotype originated in a woman aged 45 to 65 with acute COVID-19. The material sequenced was PBMCs or T cells enriched from blood (not recorded which). The V call is TRBV7-2, the J call TRBJ1-2; 8 bases match TRBD1. The CDR3 DNA follows: TGTGCCAGCAGTATACAGGGGGACTATGGCTACACCTTC. The encoded protein is CASSIQGDYGYTF. Using reference TRBV7-2 and TRBJ1-2 for the parts outside the CDR3, the full variable domain is GAGVSQSPSNKVTEKGKDVELRCDPISGHTALYWYRQSLGQGLEFLIYFQGNSAPDKSGLPSDRFSAERTGGSVSTLTIQRTQQEDSAVYLCASSIQGDYGYTFGSGTRLTVV.